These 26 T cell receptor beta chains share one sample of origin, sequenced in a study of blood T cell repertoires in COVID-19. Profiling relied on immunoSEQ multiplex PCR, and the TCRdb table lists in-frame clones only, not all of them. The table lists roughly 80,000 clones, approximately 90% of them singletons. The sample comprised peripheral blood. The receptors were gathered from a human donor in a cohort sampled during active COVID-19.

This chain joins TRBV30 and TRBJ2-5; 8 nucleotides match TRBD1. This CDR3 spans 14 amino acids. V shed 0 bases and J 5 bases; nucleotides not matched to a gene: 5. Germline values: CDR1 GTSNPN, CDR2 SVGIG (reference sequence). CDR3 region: CAWSVQGAWETQYF. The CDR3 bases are TGTGCCTGGAGTGTTCAGGGGGCCTGGGAGACCCAGTACTTC. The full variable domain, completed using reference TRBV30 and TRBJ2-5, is SQTIHQWPATLVQPVGSPLSLECTVEGTSNPNLYWYRQAAGRGLQLLFYSVGIGQISSEVPQNLSASRPQDRQFILSSKKLLLSDSGFYLCAWSVQGAWETQYFGPGTRLLVL.

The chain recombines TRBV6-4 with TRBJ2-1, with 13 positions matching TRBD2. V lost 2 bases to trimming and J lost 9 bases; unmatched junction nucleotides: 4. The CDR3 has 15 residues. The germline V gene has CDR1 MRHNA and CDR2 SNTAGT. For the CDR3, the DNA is TGTGCCAGCAGTGACCATGGACTAGCGGGAGTTGAGCAGTTCTTC. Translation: CASSDHGLAGVEQFF.

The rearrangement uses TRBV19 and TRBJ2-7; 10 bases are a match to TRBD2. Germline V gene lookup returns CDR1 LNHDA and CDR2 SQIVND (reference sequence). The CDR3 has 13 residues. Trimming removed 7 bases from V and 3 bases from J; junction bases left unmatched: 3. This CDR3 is CASTQRGGYEQYF. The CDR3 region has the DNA TGTGCCAGTACCCAGCGGGGGGGCTACGAGCAGTACTTC.

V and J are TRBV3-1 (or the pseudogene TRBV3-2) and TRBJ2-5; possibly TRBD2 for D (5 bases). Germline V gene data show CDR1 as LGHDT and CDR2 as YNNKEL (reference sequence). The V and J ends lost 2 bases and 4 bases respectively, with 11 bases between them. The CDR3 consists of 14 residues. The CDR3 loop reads CASSQRADGETQYF. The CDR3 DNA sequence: TGTGCCAGCAGCCAAAGAGCGGATGGAGAGACCCAGTACTTC.

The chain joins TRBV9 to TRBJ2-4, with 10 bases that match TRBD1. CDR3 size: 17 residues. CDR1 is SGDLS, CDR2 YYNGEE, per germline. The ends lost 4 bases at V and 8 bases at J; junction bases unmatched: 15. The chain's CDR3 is CASSPTPTGGHNDIQYF. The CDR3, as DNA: TGTGCCAGCAGCCCAACACCGACAGGGGGCCACAATGACATTCAGTACTTC.

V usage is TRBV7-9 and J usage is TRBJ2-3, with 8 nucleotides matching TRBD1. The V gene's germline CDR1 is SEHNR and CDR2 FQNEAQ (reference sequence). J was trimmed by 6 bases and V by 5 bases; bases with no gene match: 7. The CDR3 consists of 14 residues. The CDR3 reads CASSPDRVADTQYF. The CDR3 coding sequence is TGTGCCAGCAGCCCGGACAGGGTGGCGGATACGCAGTATTTT.

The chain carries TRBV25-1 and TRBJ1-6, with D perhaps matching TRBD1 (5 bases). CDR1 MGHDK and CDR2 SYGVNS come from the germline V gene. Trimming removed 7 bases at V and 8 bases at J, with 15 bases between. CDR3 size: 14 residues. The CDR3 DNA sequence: TGTGCCAGCAACCGACGGGGGACCCATTCACCCCTCCACTTT. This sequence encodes CASNRRGTHSPLHF.

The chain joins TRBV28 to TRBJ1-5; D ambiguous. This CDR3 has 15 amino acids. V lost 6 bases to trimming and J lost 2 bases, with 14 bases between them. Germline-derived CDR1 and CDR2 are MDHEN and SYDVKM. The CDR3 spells CASSWTGSGNQPQHF. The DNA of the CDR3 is TGTGCCAGCAGCTGGACTGGAAGTGGCAATCAGCCCCAGCATTTT.

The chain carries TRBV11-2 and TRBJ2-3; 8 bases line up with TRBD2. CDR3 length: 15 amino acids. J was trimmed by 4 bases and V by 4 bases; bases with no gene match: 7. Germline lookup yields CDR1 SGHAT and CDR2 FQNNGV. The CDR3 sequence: CASSYTGTSADTQYF. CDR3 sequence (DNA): TGTGCCAGCAGCTACACCGGGACTAGTGCAGATACGCAGTATTTT.

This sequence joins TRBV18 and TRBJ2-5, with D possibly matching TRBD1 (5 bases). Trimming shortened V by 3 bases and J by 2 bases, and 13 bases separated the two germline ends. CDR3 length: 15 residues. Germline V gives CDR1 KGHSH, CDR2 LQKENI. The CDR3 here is CASSPLTVPQETQYF. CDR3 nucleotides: TGTGCCAGCTCACCTCTGACAGTACCGCAAGAGACCCAGTACTTC.

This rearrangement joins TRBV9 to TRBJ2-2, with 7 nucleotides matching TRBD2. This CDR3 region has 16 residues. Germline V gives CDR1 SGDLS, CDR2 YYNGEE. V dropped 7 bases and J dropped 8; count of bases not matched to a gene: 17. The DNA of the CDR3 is TGTGCCAGCCAGCAGGAACGGGAGCGGGGCCCAGGGGAGCTGTTTTTT. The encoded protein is CASQQERERGPGELFF.

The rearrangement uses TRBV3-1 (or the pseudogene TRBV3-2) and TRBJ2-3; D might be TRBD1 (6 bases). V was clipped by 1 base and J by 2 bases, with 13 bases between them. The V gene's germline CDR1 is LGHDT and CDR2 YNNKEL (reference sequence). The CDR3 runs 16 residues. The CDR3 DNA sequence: TGTGCCAGCAGCCAAGTGGCGACAGGCTACACAGATACGCAGTATTTT. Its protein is CASSQVATGYTDTQYF.

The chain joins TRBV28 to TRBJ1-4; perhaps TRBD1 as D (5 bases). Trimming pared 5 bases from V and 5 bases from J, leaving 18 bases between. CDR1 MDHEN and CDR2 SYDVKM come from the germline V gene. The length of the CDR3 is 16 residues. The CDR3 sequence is CASSAPGGAANEKLFF. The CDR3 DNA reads TGTGCCAGCAGTGCCCCAGGAGGGGCGGCAAATGAAAAACTGTTTTTT.

This CDR3 reads CASSLAGGPETQYF. The CDR3 region has the DNA TGCGCCAGCAGCTTGGCGGGGGGGCCAGAGACCCAGTACTTC. V usage is TRBV5-1 and J usage is TRBJ2-5; 8 nucleotides agree with TRBD2. Germline V gene lookup returns CDR1 SGHRS and CDR2 YFSETQ. V was clipped by 0 bases and J by 4 bases; unmatched bases: 2. CDR3 size: 14 residues.

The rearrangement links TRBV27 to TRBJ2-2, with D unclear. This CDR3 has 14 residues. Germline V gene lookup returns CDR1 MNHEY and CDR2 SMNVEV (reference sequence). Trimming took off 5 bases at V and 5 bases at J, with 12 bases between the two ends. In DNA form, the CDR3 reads TGTGCCAGCAGTCCCCTTCCCGAGACCGGGGAGCTGTTTTTT. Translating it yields CASSPLPETGELFF.

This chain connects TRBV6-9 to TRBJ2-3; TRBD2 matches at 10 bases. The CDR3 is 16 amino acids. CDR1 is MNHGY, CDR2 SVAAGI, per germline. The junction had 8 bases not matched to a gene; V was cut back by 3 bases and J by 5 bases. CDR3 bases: TGTGCCAGCAGTTACTGTACTAGCGGGGTTGGAGATACGCAGTATTTT. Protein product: CASSYCTSGVGDTQYF.

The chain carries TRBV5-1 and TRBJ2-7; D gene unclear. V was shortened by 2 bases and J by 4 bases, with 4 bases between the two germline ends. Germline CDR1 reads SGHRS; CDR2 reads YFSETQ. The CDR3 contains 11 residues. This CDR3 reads CASSFNYEQYF. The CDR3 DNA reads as TGCGCCAGCAGCTTTAATTACGAGCAGTACTTC. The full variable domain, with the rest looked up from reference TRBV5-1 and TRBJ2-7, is KAGVTQTPRYLIKTRGQQVTLSCSPISGHRSVSWYQQTPGQGLQFLFEYFSETQRNKGNFPGRFSGRQFSNSRSEMNVSTLELGDSALYLCASSFNYEQYFGPGTRLTVT.

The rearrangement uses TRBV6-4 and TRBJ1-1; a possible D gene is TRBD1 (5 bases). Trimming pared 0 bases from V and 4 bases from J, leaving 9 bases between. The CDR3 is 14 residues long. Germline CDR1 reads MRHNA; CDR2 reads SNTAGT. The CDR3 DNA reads TGTGCCAGCAGTGACTCGGGGGAGGGCACTGAAGCTTTCTTT. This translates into CASSDSGEGTEAFF.

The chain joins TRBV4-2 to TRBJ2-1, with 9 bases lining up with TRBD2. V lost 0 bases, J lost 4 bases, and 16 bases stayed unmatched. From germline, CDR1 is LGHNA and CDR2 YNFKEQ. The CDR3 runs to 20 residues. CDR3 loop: CASSQDRTRPAGGNYNEQFF. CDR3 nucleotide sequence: TGTGCCAGCAGCCAAGATCGCACGCGTCCCGCGGGGGGGAATTACAATGAGCAGTTCTTC.

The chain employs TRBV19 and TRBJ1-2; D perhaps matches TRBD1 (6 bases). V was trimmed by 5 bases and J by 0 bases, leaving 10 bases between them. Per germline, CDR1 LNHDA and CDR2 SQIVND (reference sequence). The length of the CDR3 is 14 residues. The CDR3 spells CASSHRAANYGYTF. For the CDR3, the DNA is TGTGCCAGTAGTCACAGGGCCGCTAACTATGGCTACACCTTC.

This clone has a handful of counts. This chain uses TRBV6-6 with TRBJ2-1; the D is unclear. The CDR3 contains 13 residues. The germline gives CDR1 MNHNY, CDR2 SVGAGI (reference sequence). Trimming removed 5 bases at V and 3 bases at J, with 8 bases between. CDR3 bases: TGTGCCAGCAGTACTGAGAGCTACAATGAGCAGTTCTTC. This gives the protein CASSTESYNEQFF.

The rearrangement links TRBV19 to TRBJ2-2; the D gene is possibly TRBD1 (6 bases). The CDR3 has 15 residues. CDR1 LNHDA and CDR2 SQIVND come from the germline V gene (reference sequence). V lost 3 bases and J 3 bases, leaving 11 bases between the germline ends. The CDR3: CASSIRGQHTGELFF. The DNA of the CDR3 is TGTGCCAGTAGTATCCGAGGACAGCACACCGGGGAGCTGTTTTTT.

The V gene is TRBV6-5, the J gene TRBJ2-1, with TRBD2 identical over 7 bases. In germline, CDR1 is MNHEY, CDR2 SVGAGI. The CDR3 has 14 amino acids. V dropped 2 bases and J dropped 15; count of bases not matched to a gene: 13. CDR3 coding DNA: TGTGCCAGCAGTTACACGGGGGAGGGCTCAGAGGCGTTCTTC. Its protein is CASSYTGEGSEAFF.

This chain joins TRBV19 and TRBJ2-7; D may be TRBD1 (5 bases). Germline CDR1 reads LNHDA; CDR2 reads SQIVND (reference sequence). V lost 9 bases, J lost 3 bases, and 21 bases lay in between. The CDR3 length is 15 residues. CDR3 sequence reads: CASSKGAGLSYEQYF. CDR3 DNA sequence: TGTGCCAGCTCCAAGGGCGCAGGGTTAAGCTACGAGCAGTACTTC.

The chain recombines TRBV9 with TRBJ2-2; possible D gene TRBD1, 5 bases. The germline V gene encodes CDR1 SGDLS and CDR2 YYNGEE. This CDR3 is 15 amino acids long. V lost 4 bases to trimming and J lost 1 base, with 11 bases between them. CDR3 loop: CASSFRQGNTGELFF. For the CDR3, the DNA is TGTGCCAGCAGCTTTCGGCAGGGGAACACCGGGGAGCTGTTTTTT.

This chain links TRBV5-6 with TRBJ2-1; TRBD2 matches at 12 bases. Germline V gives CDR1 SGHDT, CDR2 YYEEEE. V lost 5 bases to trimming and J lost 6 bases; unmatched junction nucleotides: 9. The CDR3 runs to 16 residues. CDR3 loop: CASRKGLAGMLNEQFF. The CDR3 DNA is TGTGCCAGCAGGAAAGGACTAGCGGGGATGCTCAATGAGCAGTTCTTC.